This T cell receptor (beta chain) was obtained from a study of cytomegalovirus exposure and HLA in healthy donors. CDR1 SGHTA and CDR2 FQGNSA come from the germline V gene. The CDR3 has 15 amino acids. The germline V and J ends were trimmed by 4 bases and 0 bases, with 13 bases remaining between them. It was with 60 Vbeta and 13 Jbeta primers that the PCR ran. Profiling relied on immunoSEQ multiplex PCR, and the TCRdb table lists in-frame clones only, not all of them. Here the sample table reports tens of thousands of clones. The clonotype originates from a woman aged 40 to 50 in good health and CMV-seropositive. Sequenced input: PBMCs. V usage is TRBV7-2 and J usage is TRBJ2-7, with D uncertain. The CDR3 DNA follows: TGTGCCAGCAGCTCGGAGACCCTAAGCTCCTACGAGCAGTACTTC. It yields the protein CASSSETLSSYEQYF. The full variable domain, with the rest looked up from reference TRBV7-2 and TRBJ2-7, is GAGVSQSPSNKVTEKGKDVELRCDPISGHTALYWYRQSLGQGLEFLIYFQGNSAPDKSGLPSDRFSAERTGGSVSTLTIQRTQQEDSAVYLCASSSETLSSYEQYFGPGTRLTVT.